This TCR beta chain emerged from a study of breast tumors, draining lymph nodes, adjacent tissues. Study-level results: Tumors had less TCR diversity than lymph nodes, more than nontumor tissue. Tumor T cell lymph node origin was a supported hypothesis, not proven. Findings are consistent with lymph node origin and intratumoral expansion of most tumor T cells.

From germline, CDR1 is LGHNT and CDR2 FRNRAP. The CDR3 loop spans 13 amino acids. V was clipped by 9 bases and J by 5 bases, with 16 bases between them. Axillary draining lymph nodes of breast cancer patients supplied the node samples. Comment on this clonotype: Its matching antigen is unknown.

A single record per CDR3 protein comes from TCRdb applying MiXCR to the multiplex PCR reads. The repertoire holds some 170,000 distinct CDR3 sequences, 30% to 40% seen once, with over 3.5% in the top ten. The source of this sequence is a female donor with breast cancer. Some clones in this sample may be carry-over from other donors' samples. Sequencing input: axillary lymph node tissue. V usage is TRBV12-5 and J usage is TRBJ2-5; D may correspond to TRBD1 or TRBD2 (6 bases each). The DNA of the CDR3 is TGTGCTAGCGGAAGGGGGGAAGGTGAGACCCAGTACTTC. Its protein is CASGRGEGETQYF.